Shown below are 27 T cell receptor beta chains from a single sample sequenced in a study of T cell changes during pregnancy in multiple sclerosis. TCRdb keeps only in-frame clones here, not all; method: immunoSEQ multiplex PCR. The table has around 71,000 clones, 92% seen once. Sequenced here: peripheral blood, sampled after pregnancy. The receptor set was obtained from a female donor with multiple sclerosis, enrolled in a pregnancy study.

This clone has just one count. The chain recombines TRBV5-1 with TRBJ2-3; 12 bases are shared with TRBD2. Germline CDR1 is SGHRS and CDR2 is YFSETQ. Losses at the gene ends were 7 bases for V and 6 bases for J; bases not matched to a gene: 9. This CDR3 is built from 15 residues. CDR3 sequence: CASFPSGRAEDTQYF. The CDR3 nucleotides are TGCGCCAGCTTCCCTAGCGGGAGGGCGGAGGATACGCAGTATTTT.

This rearrangement joins TRBV4-2 to TRBJ2-3, with a tentative D call TRBD1 (6 bases). Germline CDR1 and CDR2: LGHNA and YNFKEQ. Trimming shortened V by 1 base and J by 3 bases, and 11 bases separated the two germline ends. The CDR3 contains 15 residues. CDR3 coding DNA: TGTGCCAGCAGCCAAGTACAGGGTCTAACAGATACGCAGTATTTT. It translates to CASSQVQGLTDTQYF.

This rearrangement joins TRBV6-5 to TRBJ2-7, with D unclear. The CDR3 contains 12 residues. The germline CDR1 and CDR2 sequences are MNHEY and SVGAGI. Trimming left V 10 bases short and J 0 bases short, with 10 bases between. The chain's CDR3 is CATRSSSYEQYF. CDR3 nucleotide sequence: TGTGCCACCAGGTCGAGCTCCTACGAGCAGTACTTC.

The V gene is TRBV4-3, the J gene TRBJ2-5; tentative D call: TRBD1 (6 bases). V shed 0 bases and J shed 2 bases, with 10 bases lying between them. Germline lookup yields CDR1 LGHNA and CDR2 YSLEER. The CDR3 runs to 15 residues. The CDR3 protein is CASSQDQGKQETQYF. CDR3 in DNA: TGCGCCAGCAGCCAAGACCAGGGGAAACAAGAGACCCAGTACTTC.

This clone showed up just once. The chain carries TRBV5-4 and TRBJ2-1; 14 bases agree with TRBD2. Germline CDR1 and CDR2: SGHNT and YYREEE (reference sequence). The CDR3 contains 16 residues. Trimming took 6 bases from V and 8 from J; bases not matched to a gene: 10. CDR3 nucleotide sequence: TGTGCCAGCACCTCCCCGGGACTAGCGGGAGCCTATGAGCAGTTCTTC. Translating it yields CASTSPGLAGAYEQFF.

This sequence joins TRBV14 and TRBJ2-1; 9 bases map to TRBD2. V was clipped by 1 base and J by 8 bases; unmatched bases: 6. CDR3 size: 15 residues. CDR1 is SGHDN and CDR2 is FVKESK in the germline V gene. The CDR3 loop reads CASSQAGGRAHEQFF. CDR3 nucleotide sequence: TGTGCCAGCAGCCAAGCGGGCGGGAGGGCTCATGAGCAGTTCTTC.

This chain connects TRBV10-3 to TRBJ2-1; 8 bases are a match to TRBD2. CDR3 length: 14 amino acids. CDR1 ENHRY and CDR2 SYGVKD come from the germline V gene. J lost 6 bases, V lost 4 bases, and 5 bases had no gene match. The CDR3 DNA reads TGTGCCATCAGTGGGGGGGGACTAGTCAATGAGCAGTTCTTC. Amino acids: CAISGGGLVNEQFF.

The chain links TRBV4-2 to TRBJ1-3; TRBD1 aligns across 7 bases. Trimming removed 1 base from V and 2 bases from J; junction bases left unmatched: 20. This CDR3 is built from 21 residues. The germline CDR1 and CDR2 sequences are LGHNA and YNFKEQ. The CDR3 sequence is CASSQASWTGSQLSPGNTIYF. CDR3 sequence (DNA): TGTGCCAGCAGCCAAGCCTCATGGACAGGCTCCCAGCTCTCGCCTGGAAACACCATATATTTT.

J is TRBJ2-1 and V is TRBV11-3; TRBD2 matches 10 bases. The V gene's germline CDR1 is SGHNT and CDR2 YENEEA. The ends lost 8 bases at V and 5 bases at J; junction bases unmatched: 9. This CDR3 region has 15 residues. The CDR3 reads CASSPGLAFNNEQFF. The CDR3 bases are TGTGCCAGCTCCCCGGGACTAGCGTTTAACAATGAGCAGTTCTTC.

The CDR3 DNA reads as TGTGCCAGCAGCTTAGTGGCGACTAGCCCGACAAATGAGCAGTTCTTC. Amino acids: CASSLVATSPTNEQFF. The chain links TRBV11-2 to TRBJ2-1, with TRBD2 identical over 7 bases. The germline V gene has CDR1 SGHAT and CDR2 FQNNGV. This CDR3 comprises 16 residues. The junction had 10 bases not matched to a gene; V was cut back by 1 base and J by 7 bases.

The chain employs TRBV29-1 and TRBJ1-1; 7 bases match TRBD1. This CDR3 is built from 13 residues. Germline CDR1 is SQVTM and CDR2 is ANQGSEA. V trimming: 2 bases; J trimming: 3 bases; junction bases outside the gene matches: 3. The CDR3 region is CSVERQGDTEAFF. CDR3 nucleotides: TGCAGCGTTGAACGCCAGGGGGACACTGAAGCTTTCTTT.

This rearrangement joins TRBV7-3 to TRBJ1-1, with 11 bases matching TRBD1. The CDR3 spans 15 residues. Germline loops: CDR1 SGHTA, CDR2 FQGTGA. V gave up 5 bases and J gave up 4 bases; unmatched junction bases: 6. CDR3 nucleotide sequence: TGTGCCAGCAGCGGACAGGGGGCGCAGGGCACTGAAGCTTTCTTT. Translated, it gives CASSGQGAQGTEAFF.

V usage is TRBV7-9 and J usage is TRBJ2-1, with 7 bases that match TRBD2. Germline V gives CDR1 SEHNR, CDR2 FQNEAQ (reference sequence). CDR3 length equals 15 residues. V was pared by 2 bases and J by 5 bases, with 6 bases of the junction left unmatched. The DNA for the CDR3 is TGTGCCAGCAGCTTATCTGCGGGAGTCCACAATGAGCAGTTCTTC. It codes for CASSLSAGVHNEQFF.

The rearrangement uses TRBV4-2 and TRBJ2-3; possibly TRBD2 for D (6 bases). V was pared by 4 bases and J by 0 bases, with 11 bases between. The CDR3 consists of 15 residues. The germline V gene has CDR1 LGHNA and CDR2 YNFKEQ. The CDR3 DNA reads as TGTGCCAGCAGCCCCGGGAGCGGGAGCACAGATACGCAGTATTTT. Translation: CASSPGSGSTDTQYF.

The V and J genes are TRBV7-9 and TRBJ2-3; 7 positions match TRBD1. CDR3 size: 16 residues. Germline CDR1 reads SEHNR; CDR2 reads FQNEAQ (reference sequence). The J segment lost 2 bases and the V segment lost 5 bases, leaving 10 bases of the junction unmatched. CDR3 residues: CASSPPGTAFTDTQYF. The CDR3 DNA reads as TGTGCCAGCAGCCCTCCCGGGACAGCCTTCACAGATACGCAGTATTTT.

This chain connects TRBV7-9 to TRBJ2-7, with D possibly being TRBD2 (7 bases). The V and J ends lost 5 bases and 3 bases respectively, with 23 bases between them. The CDR3 is made up of 17 amino acids. The V gene's germline CDR1 is SEHNR and CDR2 FQNEAQ (reference sequence). CDR3: CASSGPLTGRGSYEQYF. For the CDR3, the DNA is TGTGCCAGCAGCGGACCCCTAACAGGGAGGGGGAGCTACGAGCAGTACTTC.

The genes are TRBV28 and TRBJ1-5; a weak D match, TRBD1 (5 bases). This CDR3 is built from 16 residues. Trimming pared 10 bases from V and 4 bases from J, leaving 23 bases between. CDR1 MDHEN and CDR2 SYDVKM come from the germline V gene. CDR3 sequence: CATKGRGPSGNQPQHF. Written as DNA, the CDR3 is TGTGCCACCAAGGGTAGGGGTCCGTCTGGGAATCAGCCCCAGCATTTT.

The chain joins TRBV5-1 to TRBJ2-4, with a possible D match to TRBD1 (6 bases). CDR3 size: 14 residues. Germline values: CDR1 SGHRS, CDR2 YFSETQ. Trimming stripped 5 bases from V and 8 bases from J, with 17 bases between. DNA for the CDR3: TGCGCCAGCAGTAGGACCGGGACATCCGACATTCAGTACTTC. Translation gives CASSRTGTSDIQYF.

This rearrangement joins TRBV4-1 to TRBJ1-1, with D possibly TRBD1 on 6 matching bases. V dropped 0 bases and J dropped 2 bases, with 13 bases sitting between them. Germline CDR1 MGHRA, CDR2 YSYEKL. The CDR3 consists of 16 residues. The CDR3, as DNA: TGCGCCAGCAGCCAAGATGAATATGGGGGCAACACTGAAGCTTTCTTT. The encoded protein is CASSQDEYGGNTEAFF.

The V call is TRBV7-2, the J call TRBJ2-7; D is perhaps TRBD2 (5 bases). The germline V gene encodes CDR1 SGHTA and CDR2 FQGNSA. Trimming shortened V by 5 bases and J by 2 bases, and 16 bases separated the two germline ends. The CDR3 sequence is 15 residues long. The CDR3 DNA reads as TGTGCCAGCAGCCCAGACGCGGGCCTGGCCTACGAGCAGTACTTC. Translation gives CASSPDAGLAYEQYF. Full variable domain (rest looked up from reference TRBV7-2 and TRBJ2-7): GAGVSQSPSNKVTEKGKDVELRCDPISGHTALYWYRQSLGQGLEFLIYFQGNSAPDKSGLPSDRFSAERTGGSVSTLTIQRTQQEDSAVYLCASSPDAGLAYEQYFGPGTRLTVT.

The chain couples TRBV6-5 to TRBJ2-7; a possible D gene is TRBD1 (5 bases). This CDR3 contains 13 residues. Trimming took 6 bases from V and 5 from J, leaving 14 bases between them. The germline CDR1 and CDR2 sequences are MNHEY and SVGAGI. The CDR3: CASSQTVGHEQYF. As DNA, the CDR3 is TGTGCCAGCAGCCAGACAGTCGGCCACGAGCAGTACTTC.

V gene TRBV9 combines with J gene TRBJ1-3, with TRBD1 as a possible D gene (6 bases). The germline CDR1 and CDR2 sequences are SGDLS and YYNGEE. Trimming pared 0 bases from V and 0 bases from J, leaving 13 bases between. This CDR3 is 17 amino acids long. This CDR3 reads CASSVEDRAFSGNTIYF. In DNA form, the CDR3 reads TGTGCCAGCAGCGTAGAGGACAGAGCCTTCTCTGGAAACACCATATATTTT.

This clone has a handful of counts. The rearrangement joins TRBV5-4 to TRBJ1-2; D not resolved. V was trimmed by 3 bases and J by 6 bases, leaving 12 bases between them. Germline V gives CDR1 SGHNT, CDR2 YYREEE (reference sequence). The CDR3 runs to 13 residues. CDR3 sequence: CASSSTRTDGYTF. CDR3 DNA: TGTGCCAGCAGCTCCACTAGGACGGATGGCTACACCTTC. The entire variable domain, with the rest obtained from reference TRBV5-4 and TRBJ1-2, is as follows: ETGVTQSPTHLIKTRGQQVTLRCSSQSGHNTVSWYQQALGQGPQFIFQYYREEENGRGNFPPRFSGLQFPNYSSELNVNALELDDSALYLCASSSTRTDGYTFGSGTRLTVV.

This chain's CDR3 is CASSLYVGGRANEQYF. The CDR3 nucleotides are TGTGCCAGCAGTTTATACGTAGGAGGGAGGGCCAACGAGCAGTACTTC. V gene TRBV27 combines with J gene TRBJ2-7; the match to TRBD2 covers 7 bases. Germline loops: CDR1 MNHEY, CDR2 SMNVEV (reference sequence). This CDR3 contains 16 residues. J gave up 5 bases and V 1 base, and 11 bases lay outside the gene matches.

The chain carries TRBV4-1 and TRBJ2-7; perhaps TRBD1 as D (6 bases). The CDR3 spans 13 residues. Per the germline V gene, CDR1 is MGHRA and CDR2 is YSYEKL. Trimming took off 6 bases at V and 2 bases at J, with 11 bases between the two ends. The CDR3 region has the DNA TGCGCCAGCAGTCGACAGGAGACCTACGAGCAGTACTTC. This codes for CASSRQETYEQYF.

The chain links TRBV4-1 to TRBJ2-5; no firm D call. V lost 1 base and J lost 2, with 8 bases in between. Germline-derived CDR1 and CDR2 are MGHRA and YSYEKL. CDR3 size: 14 residues. For the CDR3, the DNA is TGCGCCAGCAGCCAAGGCCACTCGCAAGAGACCCAGTACTTC. Translated, it gives CASSQGHSQETQYF.

The CDR3 DNA reads TGTGCCAGAAGCTTGACAGGAGCTAACTATGGCTACACCTTC. Translation: CARSLTGANYGYTF. The rearrangement links TRBV5-3 to TRBJ1-2; maybe TRBD1 (5 bases). TRBV5-3 qualifies as an ORF whose function is uncertain. V was clipped by 1 base and J by 0 bases, with 7 bases between them. The CDR3 has 14 residues.